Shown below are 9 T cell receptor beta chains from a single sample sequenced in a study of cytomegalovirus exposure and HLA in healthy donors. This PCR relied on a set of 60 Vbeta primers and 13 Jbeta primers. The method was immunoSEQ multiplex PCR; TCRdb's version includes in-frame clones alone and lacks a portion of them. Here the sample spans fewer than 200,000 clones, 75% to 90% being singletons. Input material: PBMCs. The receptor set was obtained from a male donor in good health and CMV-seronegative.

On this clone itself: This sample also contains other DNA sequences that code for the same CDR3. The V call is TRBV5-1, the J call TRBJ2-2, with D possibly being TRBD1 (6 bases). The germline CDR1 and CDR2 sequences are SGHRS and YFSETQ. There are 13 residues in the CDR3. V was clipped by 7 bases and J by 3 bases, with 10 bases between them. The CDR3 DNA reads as TGCGCCAGCCGGGACACCGACACCGGGGAGCTGTTTTTT. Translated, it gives CASRDTDTGELFF.

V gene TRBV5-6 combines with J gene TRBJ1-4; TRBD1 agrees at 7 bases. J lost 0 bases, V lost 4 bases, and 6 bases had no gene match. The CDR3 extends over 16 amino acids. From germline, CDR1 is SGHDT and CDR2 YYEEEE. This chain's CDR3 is CASSRTGRSTNEKLFF. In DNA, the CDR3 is TGTGCCAGCAGCCGGACAGGAAGGTCAACTAATGAAAAACTGTTTTTT.

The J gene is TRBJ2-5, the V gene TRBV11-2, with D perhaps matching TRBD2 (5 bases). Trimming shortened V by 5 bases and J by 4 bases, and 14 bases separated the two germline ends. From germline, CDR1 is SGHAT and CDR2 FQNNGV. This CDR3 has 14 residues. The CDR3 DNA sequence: TGTGCCAGCAGCCCCTCCATCCGGGGAGAGACCCAGTACTTC. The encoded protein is CASSPSIRGETQYF.

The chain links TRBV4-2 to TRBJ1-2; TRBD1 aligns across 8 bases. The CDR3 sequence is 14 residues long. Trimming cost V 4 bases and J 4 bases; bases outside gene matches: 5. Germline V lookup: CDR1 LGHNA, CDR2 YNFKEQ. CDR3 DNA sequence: TGTGCCAGCAGCCTACAGGGGGAAGGCTATGGCTACACCTTC. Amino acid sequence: CASSLQGEGYGYTF.

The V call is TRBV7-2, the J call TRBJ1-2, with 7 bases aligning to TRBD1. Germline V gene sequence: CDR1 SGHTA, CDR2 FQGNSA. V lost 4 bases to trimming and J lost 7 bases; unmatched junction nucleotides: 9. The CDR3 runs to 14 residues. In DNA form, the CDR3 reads TGTGCCAGCAGCTCCCAGGGGGAGCGTAGTGGCTACACCTTC. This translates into CASSSQGERSGYTF.

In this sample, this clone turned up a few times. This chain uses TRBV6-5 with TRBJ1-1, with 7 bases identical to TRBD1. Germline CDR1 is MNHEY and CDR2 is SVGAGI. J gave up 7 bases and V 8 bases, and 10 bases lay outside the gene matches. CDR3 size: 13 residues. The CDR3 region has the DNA TGTGCCAGCGCTAGAGGGGGCGGAGGTGAAGCTTTCTTT. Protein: CASARGGGGEAFF.

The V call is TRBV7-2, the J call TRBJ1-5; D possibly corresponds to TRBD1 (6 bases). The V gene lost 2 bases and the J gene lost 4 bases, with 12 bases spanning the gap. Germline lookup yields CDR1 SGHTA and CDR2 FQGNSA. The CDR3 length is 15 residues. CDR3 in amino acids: CASSLMGAGNQPQHF. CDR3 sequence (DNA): TGTGCCAGCAGCTTAATGGGGGCAGGGAATCAGCCCCAGCATTTT.

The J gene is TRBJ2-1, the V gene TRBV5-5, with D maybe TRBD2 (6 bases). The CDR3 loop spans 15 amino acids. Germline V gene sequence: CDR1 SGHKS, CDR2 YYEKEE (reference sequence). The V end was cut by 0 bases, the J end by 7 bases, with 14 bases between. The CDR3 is CASSLAPGVGNEQFF. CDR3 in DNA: TGTGCCAGCAGCTTGGCCCCGGGGGTGGGGAATGAGCAGTTCTTC.

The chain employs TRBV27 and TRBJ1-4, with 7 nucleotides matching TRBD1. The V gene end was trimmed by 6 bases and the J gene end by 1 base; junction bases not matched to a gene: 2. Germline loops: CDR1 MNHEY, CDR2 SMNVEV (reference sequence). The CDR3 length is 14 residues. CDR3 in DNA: TGTGCCAGCAGACGACAGGGAACTAATGAAAAACTGTTTTTT. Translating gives CASRRQGTNEKLFF. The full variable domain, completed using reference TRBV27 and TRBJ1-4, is EAQVTQNPRYLITVTGKKLTVTCSQNMNHEYMSWYRQDPGLGLRQIYYSMNVEVTDKGDVPEGYKVSRKEKRNFPLILESPSPNQTSLYFCASRRQGTNEKLFFGSGTQLSVL.